What follows are 21 T cell receptor beta chains derived from one specimen sequenced in a study of Graves' ophthalmopathy and Graves' hyperthyroidism. RNA transcripts provided the template for amplifying TCR beta CDR3 regions. Investigators did first-round RT-PCR with HTBI primers, then second-round multiplex PCR. A single record per CDR3 protein comes from TCRdb applying MiXCR to the multiplex PCR reads. Seen here are 1 million to 1.3 million distinct CDR3 sequences, about 35% observed once, and the top ten hold over 8.5%. The sample consisted of peripheral blood or thyroid tissue (not recorded which). These receptor sequences come from an adult man with Graves' hyperthyroidism.

Ten or more counts support this clonotype. V usage is TRBV7-8 and J usage is TRBJ2-5, with TRBD1 as a possible D gene (6 bases). From germline, CDR1 is SGHVS and CDR2 FQNEAQ. The V gene lost 2 bases and the J gene lost 4 bases, with 11 bases spanning the gap. The CDR3 loop spans 14 amino acids. CDR3 DNA sequence: TGTGCCAGCAGCTTACAGGGGCCGGGAGAGACCCAGTACTTC. This translates into CASSLQGPGETQYF.

Of note for this clonotype: This may be a read error: a much more frequent sequence differs by one nucleotide. The chain joins TRBV7-2 to TRBJ2-7; D possibly corresponds to TRBD1 (7 bases). Looked up from germline, CDR1 is SGHTA and CDR2 is FQGNSA. The CDR3 loop spans 14 amino acids. This CDR3 is CASSFLSGGGERYF. The CDR3 DNA is TGTGCCAGCAGCTTTCTTTCAGGGGGAGGCGAGCGGTACTTC.

The chain carries TRBV7-2 and TRBJ1-2; 8 nucleotides align to TRBD1. Per the germline V gene, CDR1 is SGHTA and CDR2 is FQGNSA. There are 17 residues in the CDR3. Trimming took 5 bases from V and 5 from J; bases not matched to a gene: 16. The CDR3 protein is CASSLHGTGGMGYGYTF. The DNA for the CDR3 is TGTGCCAGCAGCCTACACGGGACAGGCGGTATGGGGTATGGCTACACCTTC.

The rearrangement links TRBV2 to TRBJ1-5, with 9 bases aligning to TRBD1. V lost 4 bases to trimming and J lost 7 bases; unmatched junction nucleotides: 11. The CDR3 is 16 residues long. Germline V gene data show CDR1 as SNHLY and CDR2 as FYNNEI. The CDR3 protein is CASSGIGTGMGQPQHF. CDR3 sequence (DNA): TGTGCCAGCAGTGGAATCGGGACAGGGATGGGACAGCCCCAGCATTTT.

In this sample, this clonotype turned up many times. V is TRBV2 and J is TRBJ1-1; unclear D gene. The CDR3 sequence is 13 residues long. Trimming removed 4 bases at V and 1 base at J, with 7 bases between. In germline, CDR1 is SNHLY, CDR2 FYNNEI. CDR3 sequence: CASSVQANTEAFF. The CDR3 nucleotides are TGTGCCAGCAGTGTACAAGCGAACACTGAAGCTTTCTTT.

This clonotype occurred a few times. It may be a read error: a sequence one base away is much more abundant. The chain recombines TRBV9 with TRBJ1-6; 11 bases agree with TRBD1. This CDR3 is built from 16 residues. The J segment lost 2 bases and the V segment lost 4 bases, leaving 2 bases of the junction unmatched. Germline CDR1 and CDR2: SGDLS and YYNGEE. CDR3 sequence reads: CASSTGQGAYNSPLHF. CDR3 nucleotides: TGTGCCAGCAGCACGGGACAGGGGGCCTATAATTCACCCCTCCACTTT. Based on the CDR3 plus reference TRBV9 and TRBJ1-6, the full variable domain is DSGVTQTPKHLITATGQRVTLRCSPRSGDLSVYWYQQSLDQGLQFLIQYYNGEERAKGNILERFSAQQFPDLHSELNLSSLELGDSALYFCASSTGQGAYNSPLHFGNGTRLTVT.

Concerning this clonotype: Relative to the germline gene, one junction end is altered; a read error may explain this. V gene TRBV5-1 combines with J gene TRBJ1-1, with a weak D call TRBD1 (6 bases). The V gene's germline CDR1 is SGHRS and CDR2 YFSETQ. This CDR3 comprises 13 residues. The DNA of the CDR3 is TGCGCCAGCTCTAGGACAGTGAACATTGAAGCTTTCTTT. Its protein product is CASSRTVNIEAFF.

About this clonotype: A much larger clone sits a single nucleotide away, making a read error possible. In DNA, the CDR3 is TGTACCATCAGGATAGGGGACAGAAATTCACCCCTCCACTTT. Its protein is CTIRIGDRNSPLHF. V gene TRBV10-3 combines with J gene TRBJ1-6; 7 bases match TRBD1. Germline values: CDR1 ENHRY, CDR2 SYGVKD. The length of the CDR3 is 14 residues.

The chain is built from TRBV5-6 and TRBJ2-5, with D possibly matching TRBD2 (6 bases). With 3 bases removed from V and 3 bases from J, the gap between germline ends came to 9 bases. In germline, CDR1 is SGHDT, CDR2 YYEEEE. This CDR3 is built from 13 residues. The CDR3 DNA reads TGTGCCAGCAGCTGGGGGGAGGAAGAGACCCAGTACTTC. Protein sequence: CASSWGEEETQYF.

This clonotype was found a few times. This chain uses TRBV12-3 or TRBV12-4 with TRBJ2-5; D is possibly TRBD1 (5 bases). The CDR3 is made up of 14 amino acids. V was shortened by 4 bases and J by 5 bases, with 14 bases between the two germline ends. CDR3 region: CASSSQGLMETQYF. CDR3 DNA: TGTGCCAGCAGTTCCCAGGGTCTGATGGAGACCCAGTACTTC.

This clonotype was seen at least ten times. The chain has TRBV7-8 and TRBJ2-7, with TRBD1 as a possible D gene (7 bases). This CDR3 spans 14 amino acids. V lost 2 bases to trimming and J lost 4 bases, with 12 bases between them. The V gene's germline CDR1 is SGHVS and CDR2 FQNEAQ. The CDR3 nucleotides are TGTGCCAGCAGCTTACACTCAGGGGGGTACGAGCAGTACTTC. This encodes CASSLHSGGYEQYF.

This clonotype was observed a single time. This may be a read error, as it is one base from a much larger clone. The chain couples TRBV6-5 to TRBJ2-7; 8 bases are shared with TRBD2. The CDR3 has 16 amino acids. The V gene's germline CDR1 is MNHEY and CDR2 SVGAGI. CDR3 residues: CASRYSDGGASYEQYF. The CDR3 DNA reads as TGTGCCAGCCGTTACTCGGACGGGGGGGCCTCCTACGAGCAGTACTTC.

This clonotype was seen many times. The V and J genes are TRBV7-2 and TRBJ1-6; 9 nucleotides agree with TRBD1. The CDR3 sequence is 15 residues long. Germline V CDR1 and CDR2: SGHTA, FQGNSA. V gave up 5 bases and J gave up 7 bases; unmatched junction bases: 6. The CDR3 here is CASSPGTGLNSPLHF. In DNA, the CDR3 is TGTGCCAGCAGCCCCGGGACAGGGTTGAATTCACCCCTCCACTTT.

This clonotype was counted only a few times. The rearrangement uses TRBV4-3 and TRBJ1-6; D not certain. Germline V gene lookup returns CDR1 LGHNA and CDR2 YSLEER. V was shortened by 1 base and J by 7 bases, with 11 bases between the two germline ends. The CDR3 extends over 15 amino acids. The DNA for the CDR3 is TGCGCCAGCAGCCAAGGAGCAGAACCAAATTCACCCCTCCACTTT. This translates into CASSQGAEPNSPLHF.

This chain uses TRBV25-1 with TRBJ2-1, with TRBD1 matching 10 bases. The junction had 3 bases not matched to a gene; V was cut back by 1 base and J by 9 bases. Germline CDR1 reads MGHDK; CDR2 reads SYGVNS. The CDR3 runs 14 residues. This CDR3 is CASSEWGQGTEQFF. CDR3 coding DNA: TGTGCCAGCAGTGAATGGGGACAGGGGACTGAGCAGTTCTTC. Combining the CDR3 with reference TRBV25-1 and TRBJ2-1 gives the whole variable domain EADIYQTPRYLVIGTGKKITLECSQTMGHDKMYWYQQDPGMELHLIHYSYGVNSTEKGDLSSESTVSRIRTEHFPLTLESARPSHTSQYLCASSEWGQGTEQFFGPGTRLTVL.

Only a few counts were recorded for this clonotype. The gene calls are TRBV4-2 and TRBJ2-7, with 9 positions matching TRBD2. J was trimmed by 4 bases and V by 7 bases; bases with no gene match: 11. Per germline, CDR1 LGHNA and CDR2 YNFKEQ. There are 15 residues in the CDR3. CDR3 sequence reads: CASKSDLAGLYEQYF. The CDR3 region has the DNA TGTGCCAGCAAAAGCGATCTAGCGGGATTGTACGAGCAGTACTTC.

The chain has TRBV11-1 and TRBJ2-5, with D perhaps matching TRBD1 (5 bases). This CDR3 spans 13 amino acids. The germline V gene has CDR1 SGHAT and CDR2 FQDESV (reference sequence). Trimming removed 1 base from V and 9 bases from J, with 12 bases in between. CDR3 nucleotide sequence: TGTGCCAGCAGCTTAGAGGTCGGCAGGGCCCAGTACTTC. Translation: CASSLEVGRAQYF.

With respect to this clonotype: Possible read error: a much larger clone is one base away. J is TRBJ1-2 and V is TRBV19; possibly TRBD1 for D (6 bases). The CDR3 is 15 residues long. The V end lost 10 bases, the J end lost 7 bases, and 25 bases lay between the germline ends. Germline V gives CDR1 LNHDA, CDR2 SQIVND (reference sequence). CDR3 nucleotide sequence: TGTGCCACCCGCCCCCTGGACAGCCTTGGGGTTGGCTACACCTTC. Translated: CATRPLDSLGVGYTF.

The chain couples TRBV7-6 to TRBJ2-7, with D possibly being TRBD2 (6 bases). The V and J ends lost 5 bases and 0 bases respectively, with 14 bases between them. The germline V gene has CDR1 SGHVS and CDR2 FNYEAQ. This CDR3 region has 15 residues. In DNA form, the CDR3 reads TGTGCCAGCAGCCCGGGCGGGGTAACCTCCTACGAGCAGTACTTC. It encodes CASSPGGVTSYEQYF. The whole variable domain, remainder taken from reference TRBV7-6 and TRBJ2-7, is GAGVSQSPRYKVTKRGQDVALRCDPISGHVSLYWYRQALGQGPEFLTYFNYEAQQDKSGLPNDRFSAERPEGSISTLTIQRTEQRDSAMYRCASSPGGVTSYEQYFGPGTRLTVT.

This clonotype was found many times. The genes are TRBV7-2 and TRBJ2-6; D possibly corresponds to TRBD2 (5 bases). This CDR3 contains 18 residues. CDR1 SGHTA and CDR2 FQGNSA come from the germline V gene. The V and J ends lost 5 bases and 0 bases respectively, with 17 bases between them. CDR3 in DNA: TGTGCCAGCAGCCCTCGGACTGGACGAAGCTCTGGGGCCAACGTCCTGACTTTC. Residues: CASSPRTGRSSGANVLTF.

This clonotype appeared a few times. This chain joins TRBV20-1 and TRBJ2-7; 7 bases map to TRBD2. CDR1 and CDR2 (germline): DFQATT, SNEGSKA (reference sequence). This CDR3 has 19 amino acids. V lost 0 bases and J lost 5; bases outside the gene matches: 22. The CDR3 nucleotides are TGCAGTGCTAGAGATATTCTTCTTGAAAGTTTGCGGGAGAGAGACGAGCAGTACTTC. Encoded protein: CSARDILLESLRERDEQYF.